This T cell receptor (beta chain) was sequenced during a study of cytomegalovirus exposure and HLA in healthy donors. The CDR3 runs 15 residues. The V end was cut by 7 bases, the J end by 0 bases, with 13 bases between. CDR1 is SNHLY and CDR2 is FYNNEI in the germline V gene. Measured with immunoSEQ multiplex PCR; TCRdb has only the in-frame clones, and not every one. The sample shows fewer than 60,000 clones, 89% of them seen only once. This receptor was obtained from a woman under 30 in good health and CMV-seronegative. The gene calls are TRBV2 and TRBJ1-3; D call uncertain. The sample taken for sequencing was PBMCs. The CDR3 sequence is CASNGRLSSGNTIYF. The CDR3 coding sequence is TGTGCCAGCAATGGCCGACTGAGCTCTGGAAACACCATATATTTT. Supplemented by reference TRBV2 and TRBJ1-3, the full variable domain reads EPEVTQTPSHQVTQMGQEVILRCVPISNHLYFYWYRQILGQKVEFLVSFYNNEISEKSEIFDDQFSVERPDGSNFTLKIRSTKLEDSAMYFCASNGRLSSGNTIYFGEGSWLTVV.